This TCR beta chain was documented in a study of response to subunit inactivated influenza vaccine. Overall study findings and caveats: Only a handful of new T cells, the authors suggested, are recruited with each seasonal influenza vaccination.

There are 13 residues in the CDR3. Trimming took 4 bases from V and 7 from J, leaving 11 bases between them. The germline CDR1 and CDR2 sequences are SGHTA and FQGTGA. Via MiXCR, TCRdb re-called the RT-PCR reads, giving one row per CDR3 protein. The sample has more than 700,000 distinct CDR3 sequences, around 20% seen once; the top ten hold approximately 10%. As to this clonotype: Antigen: not known.

The sample was PBMCs from blood, taken around 5 days after vaccination. The sequence came from a man over 45 who received an inactivated influenza vaccine. This chain joins TRBV7-3 and TRBJ2-1; D ambiguous. Here the CDR3 DNA reads TGTGCCAGCAGCTCCTCTTACGATAATGAGCAGTTCTTC. Protein sequence: CASSSSYDNEQFF.